Described below is a single T cell receptor (beta chain) sequence and its context. What it binds is unknown. This record comes from a study of T cell repertoires in cytomegalovirus infection. At the level of the study: Through public TCR beta signatures, both CMV infection and matching HLA type were indicated. Findings and limits, study-wide: The study found HLA-C-restricted CMV-specific TCR beta clonotypes dominating the ex vivo response.

One entry per CDR3 protein results from TCRdb running MiXCR on the reads. This repertoire shows approximately 990,000 distinct CDR3 sequences, 31% found once; its top ten account for under 15%. The V gene's germline CDR1 is MGHRA and CDR2 YSYEKL. The CDR3 totals 15 residues. Germline trimming cut 2 bases from V and 5 bases from J; bases unmatched to any gene: 7. The sequence was obtained from a human donor in good health (CMV status not recorded). Some clones in this sample may be carry-over from other donors' samples. The chain combines TRBV4-1 with TRBJ2-3, with 7 bases fitting TRBD1. Sequenced here: cultured CD8+ T cells from PBMCs, sampled from culture after CMV antigen stimulation. CDR3 sequence: CASSQRQGREDTQYF. CDR3 DNA: TGCGCCAGCAGCCAAAGACAGGGCCGAGAAGATACGCAGTATTTT.